The rows below give T cell receptor beta chains drawn from one sample of a study of shared clonotypes between healthy human individuals. Method: immunoSEQ multiplex PCR; TCRdb's copy keeps in-frame clones and lacks some. Counted here are some 1.4 million clones, roughly 95% occurring once; the ten biggest clones make up approximately 1.2%. Input material: naive CD4+ T cells sorted from blood. These receptors all stem from a man aged 25 to 45 in good health. Both conserved end residues are part of each CDR3. A D gene is named only where the DNA matches it firmly. Only part of the rows carry a size: once, few, many, or a class if the clone is expanded.

size,length,J,V,D,CDR3,DNA
.,14,TRBJ2-5,TRBV27,.,CASRLPGRGETQYF,TGTGCCAGCCGCCTCCCGGGGCGCGGAGAGACCCAGTACTTC
.,14,TRBJ2-1,TRBV15,TRBD1,CATSRDRLDRGFFF,TGTGCCACCAGCAGAGATCGATTGGACAGGGGATTCTTCTTC
once,13,TRBJ2-2,TRBV5-1,.,CASSLDKLGELFF,TGCGCCAGCAGCTTGGACAAACTCGGGGAGCTGTTTTTT
.,20,TRBJ2-5,TRBV5-4,TRBD2,CASSALYGTSGRGDQETQYF,TGTGCCAGCAGCGCCCTTTATGGGACTAGCGGGAGAGGGGACCAAGAGACCCAGTACTTC
once,15,TRBJ2-7,TRBV5-1,.,CASSLRAGYAYEQYF,TGCGCCAGCAGCTTGCGGGCAGGGTACGCCTACGAGCAGTACTTC
.,15,TRBJ2-3,TRBV5-1,TRBD2,CASSRLAGAADTQYF,TGCGCCAGCAGTCGGCTAGCGGGAGCGGCAGATACGCAGTATTTT
.,13,TRBJ2-1,TRBV18,TRBD2,CASSPGGGNEQFF,TGTGCCAGCTCACCAGGCGGGGGCAATGAGCAGTTCTTC
.,16,TRBJ2-2,TRBV2,TRBD2,CASSPLAGGGTGELFF,TGTGCCAGCAGCCCACTAGCGGGAGGGGGCACCGGGGAGCTGTTTTTT
.,14,TRBJ1-1,TRBV18,.,CASSPNSMNTEAFF,TGTGCCAGCTCACCAAACAGCATGAACACTGAAGCTTTCTTT
.,16,TRBJ2-7,TRBV10-3,.,CAIRPTVNGSSYEQYF,TGTGCCATCAGACCAACCGTAAACGGAAGCTCCTACGAGCAGTACTTC
.,14,TRBJ2-3,TRBV29-1,.,CSVVFQGSTDTQYF,TGCAGCGTTGTCTTCCAGGGAAGCACAGATACGCAGTATTTT
.,14,TRBJ2-5,TRBV10-3,TRBD2,CAISATSGKETQYF,TGTGCCATCAGTGCGACTAGCGGAAAAGAGACCCAGTACTTC
.,14,TRBJ2-5,TRBV6-1,.,CATIQGLNRETQYF,TGTGCCACAATCCAGGGACTCAATAGGGAGACCCAGTACTTC
.,17,TRBJ2-1,TRBV5-1,TRBD2,CASSLDPFGTRGNEQFF,TGCGCCAGCAGCTTGGATCCCTTCGGGACTAGGGGGAATGAGCAGTTCTTC
.,11,TRBJ1-2,TRBV2,.,CASSTVYGYTF,TGTGCCAGCAGTACGGTCTATGGCTACACCTTC
.,16,TRBJ1-3,TRBV7-2,.,CASSLFPMLPGNTIYF,TGTGCCAGCAGCTTATTCCCCATGCTCCCTGGAAACACCATATATTTT
.,16,TRBJ2-5,TRBV5-1,TRBD2,CASRNPTSGSEETQYF,TGCGCCAGCAGAAATCCCACTAGCGGGAGTGAAGAGACCCAGTACTTC
.,14,TRBJ2-5,TRBV5-4,TRBD2,CASSLGTGGETQYF,TGTGCCAGCAGCTTAGGAACGGGAGGAGAGACCCAGTACTTC
.,13,TRBJ2-4,TRBV7-2,.,CASSAVLGSIQYF,TGTGCCAGCAGCGCCGTGTTGGGCAGCATTCAGTACTTC
.,15,TRBJ2-1,TRBV5-1,TRBD2,CASSLSAGGPGEQFF,TGCGCCAGCAGCTTGTCGGCGGGAGGGCCGGGTGAGCAGTTCTTC
.,15,TRBJ2-1,TRBV7-3,TRBD1,CASSPRTGGSNEQFF,TGTGCCAGCAGCCCCAGGACAGGGGGGAGCAATGAGCAGTTCTTC
.,16,TRBJ2-3,TRBV5-5,.,CASSLVLAAAGDTQYF,TGTGCCAGCAGCTTGGTTTTAGCGGCCGCCGGGGATACGCAGTATTTT
.,16,TRBJ2-4,TRBV4-2,.,CASSEQGGLAKNIQYF,TGTGCCAGCAGCGAGCAGGGTGGACTAGCCAAAAACATTCAGTACTTC
.,14,TRBJ1-2,TRBV25-1,.,CASSDPTRASDYTF,TGTGCCAGCAGTGACCCTACCCGAGCTTCGGACTACACCTTC
.,16,TRBJ2-2,TRBV7-9,.,CASSYVWRGASGELFF,TGTGCCAGCAGCTATGTATGGAGGGGCGCGTCCGGGGAGCTGTTTTTT
.,15,TRBJ1-4,TRBV7-8,.,CASSPSVSPAEKLFF,TGTGCCAGCAGCCCAAGCGTAAGCCCCGCCGAAAAACTGTTTTTT
.,14,TRBJ2-7,TRBV9,.,CASSVGTVGYEQYF,TGTGCCAGCAGCGTAGGGACAGTAGGTTACGAGCAGTACTTC
.,15,TRBJ2-7,TRBV9,TRBD2,CASSVGGLASYEQYF,TGTGCCAGCAGCGTAGGGGGACTAGCGAGCTACGAGCAGTACTTC
.,13,TRBJ2-7,TRBV10-3,.,CATGLLGGYEQYF,TGTGCCACCGGGCTGTTGGGGGGCTACGAGCAGTACTTC
.,14,TRBJ2-1,TRBV10-3,.,CAISARHPGDEQFF,TGTGCCATCAGTGCCCGACACCCCGGCGATGAGCAGTTCTTC
.,19,TRBJ2-2,TRBV7-2,TRBD2,CASSPWTSGRALYTGELFF,TGTGCCAGCAGCCCTTGGACTAGCGGGAGGGCCTTGTATACCGGGGAGCTGTTTTTT
.,11,TRBJ2-4,TRBV25-1,.,CASSGKNIQYF,TGTGCCAGCAGTGGAAAAAACATTCAGTACTTC
.,14,TRBJ1-5,TRBV7-2,.,CASSPGAGNQPQHF,TGTGCCAGCAGCCCGGGGGCCGGCAATCAGCCCCAGCATTTT
.,15,TRBJ2-5,TRBV6-1,.,CASSERPPYQETQYF,TGTGCCAGCAGTGAGCGGCCCCCGTACCAAGAGACCCAGTACTTC
.,13,TRBJ2-7,TRBV18,.,CASSSYTDYEQYF,TGTGCCAGCTCAAGTTACACCGACTACGAGCAGTACTTC
once,15,TRBJ2-7,TRBV11-3,TRBD2,CASSPGLAGAYEQYF,TGTGCCAGCAGCCCGGGACTAGCGGGAGCCTACGAGCAGTACTTC
.,15,TRBJ1-1,TRBV7-8,.,CASSLGEGPNTEAFF,TGTGCCAGCAGCTTAGGGGAGGGTCCGAACACTGAAGCTTTCTTT
.,14,TRBJ1-1,TRBV27,.,CASSLGVGPPEAFF,TGTGCCAGCAGTTTAGGGGTAGGGCCCCCTGAAGCTTTCTTT
.,11,TRBJ2-3,TRBV5-8,.,CASSFTNTQYF,TGTGCCAGCAGCTTTACTAATACGCAGTATTTT
.,15,TRBJ2-1,TRBV2,TRBD2,CASSPGTSDYNEQFF,TGTGCCAGCAGCCCCGGGACTAGCGACTACAATGAGCAGTTCTTC
.,15,TRBJ2-5,TRBV28,TRBD1,CASSLRDRGPQTQYF,TGTGCCAGCAGTTTAAGGGACAGGGGCCCTCAGACCCAGTACTTC
.,16,TRBJ2-1,TRBV28,TRBD2,CASSPLGLAGYNEQFF,TGTGCCAGCAGCCCGCTGGGACTAGCGGGTTACAATGAGCAGTTCTTC
.,13,TRBJ1-1,TRBV6-4,.,CASSDDPNTEAFF,TGTGCCAGCAGTGACGACCCGAACACTGAAGCTTTCTTT
.,14,TRBJ2-2,TRBV4-3,.,CASSQVEGSGELFF,TGCGCCAGCAGCCAAGTAGAGGGTTCCGGGGAGCTGTTTTTT
once,12,TRBJ1-4,TRBV11-2,.,CASSPREEKLFF,TGTGCCAGCAGCCCCCGAGAGGAAAAACTGTTTTTT